These 15 T cell receptor beta chains share one sample of origin, sequenced in a study of blood T cell repertoires in COVID-19. Data came from immunoSEQ multiplex PCR; TCRdb stores just in-frame clones and leaves some out. The sample has about 230,000 clones, approximately 80% seen once. Sequencing was done on a sample of peripheral blood. The source of these receptors is a woman in her forties or fifties with acute or convalescent COVID-19.

V is TRBV2 and J is TRBJ1-2; TRBD1 matches at 11 bases. V lost 5 bases and J lost 8; bases outside the gene matches: 13. The germline gives CDR1 SNHLY, CDR2 FYNNEI. The CDR3 extends over 16 amino acids. The CDR3 DNA is TGTGCCAGCAGTTTTAGCCGAGGGACAGGGGGGAGCGGCTACACCTTC. Amino acids: CASSFSRGTGGSGYTF.

The chain carries TRBV5-4 and TRBJ1-6; TRBD1 is a possible D gene (6 bases). The germline gives CDR1 SGHNT, CDR2 YYREEE (reference sequence). The CDR3 contains 13 residues. V gave up 4 bases and J gave up 5 bases, with 7 bases separating them. This chain's CDR3 is CASSRQDNSPLHF. CDR3 coding DNA: TGTGCCAGCAGCCGACAGGATAATTCACCCCTCCACTTT.

V gene TRBV12-3 or TRBV12-4 combines with J gene TRBJ2-2; D remains unclear. The CDR3 loop spans 13 amino acids. Trimming took 2 bases from V and 4 from J, leaving 5 bases between them. CDR3 sequence reads: CASSLYSTGELFF. The CDR3, as DNA: TGTGCCAGCAGTTTATACAGCACCGGGGAGCTGTTTTTT.

The chain has TRBV11-2 and TRBJ2-7, with D maybe TRBD1 (6 bases). Trimming took 5 bases from V and 3 from J, leaving 11 bases between them. The CDR3 contains 13 residues. The germline gives CDR1 SGHAT, CDR2 FQNNGV. CDR3 sequence (DNA): TGTGCCAGCAGCCGGGACAAAATCTACGAGCAGTACTTC. This gives the protein CASSRDKIYEQYF.

The chain links TRBV13 to TRBJ2-7; D call uncertain. With 4 bases removed from V and 3 bases from J, the gap between germline ends came to 7 bases. The CDR3 has 12 residues. Germline V gene lookup returns CDR1 PRHDT and CDR2 FYEKMQ (reference sequence). CDR3 sequence: CASSSLGYEQYF. CDR3 in DNA: TGTGCCAGCAGCTCGCTCGGCTACGAGCAGTACTTC. The full variable domain, its missing parts supplied by reference TRBV13 and TRBJ2-7, is AAGVIQSPRHLIKEKRETATLKCYPIPRHDTVYWYQQGPGQDPQFLISFYEKMQSDKGSIPDRFSAQQFSDYHSELNMSSLELGDSALYFCASSSLGYEQYFGPGTRLTVT.

The genes are TRBV5-5 and TRBJ1-5, with a possible D match to TRBD1 (6 bases). Germline V lookup: CDR1 SGHKS, CDR2 YYEKEE (reference sequence). Trimming took 2 bases from V and 2 from J, leaving 8 bases between them. This CDR3 has 14 residues. As DNA, the CDR3 is TGTGCCAGCAGCTTACAGGGAGGCAATCAGCCCCAGCATTTT. This encodes CASSLQGGNQPQHF.

The V call is TRBV20-1, the J call TRBJ1-5, with TRBD1 matching over 8 bases. V shed 3 bases, J shed 7 bases, and the junction held 5 bases outside the gene matches. In germline, CDR1 is DFQATT, CDR2 SNEGSKA (reference sequence). This CDR3 is built from 13 residues. In DNA form, the CDR3 reads TGCAGTGCTAGTGGAGGACAGGGCCAGCCCCAGCATTTT. It codes for CSASGGQGQPQHF.

J is TRBJ1-2 and V is TRBV5-1; TRBD1 matches at 8 bases. CDR1 SGHRS and CDR2 YFSETQ come from the germline V gene. The CDR3 is made up of 15 amino acids. The V segment lost 0 bases and the J segment 9 bases; nucleotides outside the gene matches: 10. The DNA of the CDR3 is TGCGCCAGCAGCTTGGAAGGACAGGGACTTGGAAGCTACACCTTC. Protein product: CASSLEGQGLGSYTF.

The rearrangement links TRBV24-1 to TRBJ2-2, with D unclear. The V end lost 4 bases, the J end lost 0 bases, and 5 bases lay between the germline ends. Germline V lookup: CDR1 KGHDR, CDR2 SFDVKD. CDR3 length: 14 residues. Here the CDR3 DNA reads TGTGCCACCAGTGAGGCCGCGAACACCGGGGAGCTGTTTTTT. It specifies CATSEAANTGELFF.

This chain joins TRBV27 and TRBJ1-5; 7 bases line up with TRBD1. Germline V CDR1 and CDR2: MNHEY, SMNVEV (reference sequence). Unmatched junction bases numbered 16, after V lost 5 bases and J lost 6 bases. This CDR3 contains 17 residues. The CDR3 region has the DNA TGTGCCAGCAGTGTTACAGGGGTCTCTCTTTTTGGTCAGCCCCAGCATTTT. It translates to CASSVTGVSLFGQPQHF.

The chain carries TRBV11-2 and TRBJ1-2; D is unresolved. CDR1 and CDR2 (germline): SGHAT, FQNNGV. V shed 3 bases and J shed 1 base, with 3 bases lying between them. CDR3 length: 12 residues. The CDR3 sequence: CASSFSNYGYTF. Written as DNA, the CDR3 is TGTGCCAGCAGCTTCAGTAACTATGGCTACACCTTC. Drawing the rest from reference TRBV11-2 and TRBJ1-2, the complete variable domain is EAGVAQSPRYKIIEKRQSVAFWCNPISGHATLYWYQQILGQGPKLLIQFQNNGVVDDSQLPKDRFSAERLKGVDSTLKIQPAKLEDSAVYLCASSFSNYGYTFGSGTRLTVV.

This rearrangement joins TRBV5-1 to TRBJ1-1; D possibly corresponds to TRBD1 (5 bases). CDR1 SGHRS and CDR2 YFSETQ come from the germline V gene. This CDR3 contains 15 residues. The V and J ends lost 2 bases and 0 bases respectively, with 11 bases between them. The DNA of the CDR3 is TGCGCCAGCAGCTTCAATCTAGGGGTGAACACTGAAGCTTTCTTT. Translated: CASSFNLGVNTEAFF.

The V and J genes are TRBV2 and TRBJ2-1, with D tentatively TRBD2 (5 bases). The V gene's germline CDR1 is SNHLY and CDR2 FYNNEI. The ends were cut back, 7 bases at V and 6 bases at J, with 19 bases in the middle. The CDR3 spans 15 residues. CDR3 in amino acids: CASNNPGSLGNEQFF. In nucleotides, the CDR3 is TGTGCCAGCAACAACCCGGGGTCTCTCGGCAATGAGCAGTTCTTC.

This chain links TRBV15 with TRBJ2-1, with TRBD2 matching 9 bases. Germline trimming cut 8 bases from V and 5 bases from J; bases unmatched to any gene: 7. Germline CDR1 reads LNHNV; CDR2 reads YYDKDF (reference sequence). The CDR3 spans 14 residues. CDR3 in amino acids: CATVIGTSNNEQFF. The CDR3 nucleotides are TGTGCCACCGTAATCGGGACTAGCAACAATGAGCAGTTCTTC.

The chain carries TRBV29-1 and TRBJ2-7; the match to TRBD2 covers 12 bases. The CDR3 consists of 13 residues. In germline, CDR1 is SQVTM, CDR2 ANQGSEA. J gave up 3 bases and V 7 bases, and 4 bases lay outside the gene matches. The chain's CDR3 is CSARTSGVYEQYF. CDR3 nucleotide sequence: TGCAGCGCGAGGACTAGCGGGGTCTACGAGCAGTACTTC.